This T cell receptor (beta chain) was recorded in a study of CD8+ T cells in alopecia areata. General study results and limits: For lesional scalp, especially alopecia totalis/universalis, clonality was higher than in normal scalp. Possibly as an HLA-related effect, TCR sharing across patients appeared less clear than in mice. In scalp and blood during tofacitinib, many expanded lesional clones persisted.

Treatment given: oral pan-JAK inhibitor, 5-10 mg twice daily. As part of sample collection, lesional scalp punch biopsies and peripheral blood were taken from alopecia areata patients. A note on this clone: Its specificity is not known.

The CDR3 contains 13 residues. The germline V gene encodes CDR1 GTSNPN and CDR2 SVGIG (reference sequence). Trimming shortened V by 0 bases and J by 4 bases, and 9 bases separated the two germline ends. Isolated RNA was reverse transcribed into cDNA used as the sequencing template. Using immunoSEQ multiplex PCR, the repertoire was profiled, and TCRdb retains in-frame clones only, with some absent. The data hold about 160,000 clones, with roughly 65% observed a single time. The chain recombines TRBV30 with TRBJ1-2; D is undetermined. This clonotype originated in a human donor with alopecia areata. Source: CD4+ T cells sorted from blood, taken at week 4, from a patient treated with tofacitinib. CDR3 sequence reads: CAWSVQVAYGYTF. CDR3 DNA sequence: TGTGCCTGGAGTGTACAAGTGGCCTATGGCTACACCTTC.